This T cell receptor beta chain came from a study of T cell responses to AZD1222 COVID-19 vaccine. Notes on the study in general: Mostly white British, mostly female donors; authors suggested clonal diversity may be underestimated.

The assay was immunoSEQ multiplex PCR, and TCRdb's table has in-frame clones only and misses some. The sample has over 130,000 clones, just over 90% seen once. The CDR3 runs 12 residues. Trimming cost V 7 bases and J 2 bases, with 9 bases left between them. From germline, CDR1 is SNHLY and CDR2 FYNNEI. In regard to this clone: The antigen is not known.

This sequence originates from an adult in good health. Sequenced material: peripheral blood, taken on day 0 of AZD1222 vaccination. This chain joins TRBV2 and TRBJ2-7, with D unclear. CDR3 sequence reads: CASKGLTYEQYF. CDR3 nucleotide sequence: TGTGCCAGCAAGGGCCTCACCTACGAGCAGTACTTC.